The 10 T cell receptor beta chains below come from one sample, sequenced in a study of OX40 agonist ivuxolimab in advanced cancers. The data were produced by immunoSEQ multiplex PCR, yet TCRdb's version contains in-frame clones alone and is incomplete. The sample lists roughly 80,000 clones, 84% seen once, with under 7% in the top ten. Sequencing was performed on CD4+ or CD8+ T cells sorted from blood, taken in a trial of the OX40 agonist ivuxolimab. All receptors derive from an adult with an advanced solid tumor such as melanoma, head and neck, liver or kidney cancer.

V gene TRBV7-2 combines with J gene TRBJ2-5; 10 bases are a match to TRBD2. The J call is doubtful: the DNA matches TRBJ2-7 better. The germline gives CDR1 SGHTA, CDR2 FQGNSA. The CDR3 has 15 residues. In nucleotides, the CDR3 is TGTGCCAGCAGCTTAGTATCTAGCGGGAGCTACGAGCAGTACTTC. Translation gives CASSLVSSGSYEQYF.

CDR3: CASSESRPPYEQYF. CDR3 coding DNA: TGTGCCAGCAGTGAATCCCGGCCCCCCTACGAGCAGTACTTC. This chain links TRBV25-1 with TRBJ2-7; D unclear. CDR3 length equals 14 residues. Germline V gene sequence: CDR1 MGHDK, CDR2 SYGVNS. Trimming pared 1 base from V and 2 bases from J, leaving 9 bases between.

The gene calls are TRBV7-9 and TRBJ1-4, with TRBD1 matching 7 bases. The junction had 7 bases not matched to a gene; V was cut back by 6 bases and J by 3 bases. The CDR3 is 15 amino acids. Germline V gene lookup returns CDR1 SEHNR and CDR2 FQNEAQ (reference sequence). The CDR3 sequence is CASSAGQVANEKLFF. The CDR3 DNA follows: TGTGCCAGCAGTGCCGGACAGGTCGCTAATGAAAAACTGTTTTTT.

V usage is TRBV2 and J usage is TRBJ2-3, with D possibly being TRBD2 (5 bases). Germline V gene sequence: CDR1 SNHLY, CDR2 FYNNEI. Deletions cut 2 bases from V and 1 base from J, with 7 bases between. This CDR3 comprises 14 residues. The CDR3: CASSESGGTDTQYF. CDR3 nucleotide sequence: TGTGCCAGCAGTGAAAGCGGAGGCACAGATACGCAGTATTTT.

In the case of this clone: Other DNA sequences in the sample encode the same CDR3. The chain joins TRBV5-1 to TRBJ2-5; the match to TRBD1 covers 7 bases. This CDR3 is built from 14 residues. V was clipped by 3 bases and J by 4 bases; unmatched bases: 6. Germline loops: CDR1 SGHRS, CDR2 YFSETQ. CDR3 loop: CASSSTGAGETQYF. The CDR3 bases are TGCGCCAGCAGCTCAACAGGGGCCGGAGAGACCCAGTACTTC.

The J gene is TRBJ2-6, the V gene TRBV5-5; 7 bases are a match to TRBD1. Germline assignment: CDR1 SGHKS and CDR2 YYEKEE (reference sequence). Losses at the gene ends were 2 bases for V and 1 base for J; bases not matched to a gene: 0. This CDR3 is 15 amino acids long. The CDR3 loop reads CASSLQGSGANVLTF. CDR3 sequence (DNA): TGTGCCAGCAGCTTACAGGGGTCTGGGGCCAACGTCCTGACTTTC.

This chain joins TRBV7-2 and TRBJ1-6; D unclear. Germline values: CDR1 SGHTA, CDR2 FQGNSA. The CDR3 consists of 12 residues. V lost 5 bases, J lost 7 bases, and 6 bases lay in between. The CDR3 is CASSVQNSPLHF. The CDR3 DNA follows: TGTGCCAGCAGCGTGCAAAATTCACCCCTCCACTTT.

The chain links TRBV5-8 to TRBJ1-5; D possibly corresponds to TRBD1 (5 bases). V was clipped by 0 bases and J by 4 bases, with 5 bases between them. Germline-derived CDR1 and CDR2 are SGHTS and YDEGEE. The CDR3 loop spans 13 amino acids. CDR3 amino acids: CASSLAGNQPQHF. The DNA of the CDR3 is TGTGCCAGCAGCTTGGCAGGGAATCAGCCCCAGCATTTT.

The chain is built from TRBV30 and TRBJ1-6; unclear D gene. Trimming stripped 3 bases from V and 7 bases from J, with 13 bases between. CDR3 length: 14 amino acids. Germline values: CDR1 GTSNPN, CDR2 SVGIG (reference sequence). CDR3 loop: CAWRAGKSNSPLHF. CDR3 coding DNA: TGTGCCTGGAGGGCGGGGAAGTCAAATTCACCCCTCCACTTT.

The chain has TRBV6-6 and TRBJ1-5; D not resolved. The CDR3 is made up of 14 amino acids. Trimming pared 10 bases from V and 3 bases from J, leaving 16 bases between. Germline V CDR1 and CDR2: MNHNY, SVGAGI (reference sequence). In nucleotides, the CDR3 is TGTGCCACCTTTATGGAGGTGAACAATCAGCCCCAGCATTTT. Protein: CATFMEVNNQPQHF.